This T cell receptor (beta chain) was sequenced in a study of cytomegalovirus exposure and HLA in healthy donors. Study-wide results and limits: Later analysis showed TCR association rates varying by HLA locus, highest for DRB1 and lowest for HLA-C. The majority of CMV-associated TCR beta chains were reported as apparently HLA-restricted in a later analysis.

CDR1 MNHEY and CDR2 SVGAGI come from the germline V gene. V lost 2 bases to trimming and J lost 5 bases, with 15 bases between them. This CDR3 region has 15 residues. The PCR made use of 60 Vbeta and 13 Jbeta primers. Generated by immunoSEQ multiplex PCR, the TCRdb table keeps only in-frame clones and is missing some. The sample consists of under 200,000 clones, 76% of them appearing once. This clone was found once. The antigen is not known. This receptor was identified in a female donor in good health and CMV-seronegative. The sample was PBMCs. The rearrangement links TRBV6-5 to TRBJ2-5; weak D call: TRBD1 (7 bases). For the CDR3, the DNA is TGTGCCAGCAGTTACCGCGGGACAGTCTGGGAGACCCAGTACTTC. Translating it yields CASSYRGTVWETQYF.